One and the same sample provided the 18 T cell receptor beta chains below, sequenced in a study of blood T cell repertoires in COVID-19. The data were produced by immunoSEQ multiplex PCR, yet TCRdb's version contains in-frame clones alone and is incomplete. The data show around 110,000 clones, 90% seen once. Source material: peripheral blood. All receptors derive from a human donor with active COVID-19. The donor label of this sample is uncertain.

The V and J genes are TRBV6-1 and TRBJ1-6; D unclear. Germline V gives CDR1 MNHNS, CDR2 SASEGT. Trimming took 2 bases from V and 9 from J, leaving 11 bases between them. This CDR3 contains 14 residues. The CDR3 sequence is CASSELNVGSPLHF. In nucleotides, the CDR3 is TGTGCCAGCAGTGAACTGAACGTCGGTTCACCCCTCCACTTT.

The rearrangement links TRBV25-1 to TRBJ2-3; D is possibly TRBD1 (6 bases). Trimming removed 7 bases from V and 2 bases from J, with 16 bases in between. The CDR3 loop spans 15 amino acids. Germline V gene data show CDR1 as MGHDK and CDR2 as SYGVNS. The CDR3 DNA is TGTGCCAGCACACAGACAGGAACAATCACAGATACGCAGTATTTT. Encoded protein: CASTQTGTITDTQYF.

The chain combines TRBV7-6 with TRBJ2-5; 7 bases agree with TRBD2. The CDR3 length is 15 residues. After removal of 6 bases from V and 4 bases from J, the junction contained 11 bases not matched to a gene. From germline, CDR1 is SGHVS and CDR2 FNYEAQ. The CDR3, as DNA: TGTGCCAGCAGACCGGCCTGGGGGGAGGGAGAGACCCAGTACTTC. It encodes CASRPAWGEGETQYF.

This sequence joins TRBV7-9 and TRBJ1-4; the D gene is possibly TRBD1 (6 bases). Germline values: CDR1 SEHNR, CDR2 FQNEAQ (reference sequence). The length of the CDR3 is 13 residues. Trimming pared 5 bases from V and 7 bases from J, leaving 11 bases between. The CDR3 reads CASSQGYAEKLFF. The DNA of the CDR3 is TGTGCCAGCAGCCAGGGGTACGCTGAAAAACTGTTTTTT.

The table lists this clone with a count of one. The V and J genes are TRBV19 and TRBJ2-6, with 8 bases identical to TRBD1. The CDR3 extends over 18 amino acids. Germline V gene sequence: CDR1 LNHDA, CDR2 SQIVND (reference sequence). J was trimmed by 0 bases and V by 5 bases; bases with no gene match: 9. The CDR3 DNA is TGTGCCAGTAGTTCATCAGGGGGCGCGGGCTCTGGGGCCAACGTCCTGACTTTC. Translating it yields CASSSSGGAGSGANVLTF.

This chain joins TRBV9 and TRBJ2-1, with 10 bases identical to TRBD2. Germline V CDR1 and CDR2: SGDLS, YYNGEE. This CDR3 is built from 14 residues. V dropped 7 bases and J dropped 4; count of bases not matched to a gene: 5. This chain's CDR3 is CASGVAGGYNEQFF. The DNA of the CDR3 is TGTGCCAGCGGGGTAGCGGGGGGTTACAATGAGCAGTTCTTC.

The J gene is TRBJ1-1, the V gene TRBV11-2; D perhaps matches TRBD1 (5 bases). Per the germline V gene, CDR1 is SGHAT and CDR2 is FQNNGV. Trimming stripped 1 base from V and 7 bases from J, with 10 bases between. The CDR3 is 13 residues long. The CDR3 region is CASSLVGLGEAFF. The CDR3 coding sequence is TGTGCCAGCAGCTTAGTGGGACTTGGTGAAGCTTTCTTT. Complete variable domain (other parts from reference TRBV11-2 and TRBJ1-1): EAGVAQSPRYKIIEKRQSVAFWCNPISGHATLYWYQQILGQGPKLLIQFQNNGVVDDSQLPKDRFSAERLKGVDSTLKIQPAKLEDSAVYLCASSLVGLGEAFFGQGTRLTVV.

The chain joins TRBV12-3 or TRBV12-4 to TRBJ2-4, with 8 bases that match TRBD1. V was pared by 3 bases and J by 13 bases, with 8 bases of the junction left unmatched. This CDR3 spans 13 amino acids. CDR3 sequence reads: CASSFGRGLLQYF. Written as DNA, the CDR3 is TGTGCCAGCAGTTTTGGCAGGGGGCTATTGCAGTACTTC.

V usage is TRBV5-1 and J usage is TRBJ2-5; 10 bases map to TRBD2. Unmatched junction bases numbered 8, after V lost 7 bases and J lost 2 bases. Germline lookup yields CDR1 SGHRS and CDR2 YFSETQ. The CDR3 runs 15 residues. The CDR3, as DNA: TGCGCCAGCCATGTGGGACTAGCGTCGCAAGAGACCCAGTACTTC. Translated: CASHVGLASQETQYF.

The CDR3 region is CASSRDRVSGYTF. The CDR3 bases are TGTGCCAGCAGCCGGGACAGGGTAAGCGGCTACACCTTC. The chain carries TRBV7-2 and TRBJ1-2; TRBD1 matches 9 bases. The CDR3 sequence is 13 residues long. The V gene's germline CDR1 is SGHTA and CDR2 FQGNSA. With 5 bases clipped from V and 8 bases from J, the junction kept 6 bases outside the gene matches.

The V gene is TRBV6-2 or TRBV6-3, the J gene TRBJ1-2, with a weak D call TRBD1 (6 bases). Trimming took off 5 bases at V and 4 bases at J, with 11 bases between the two ends. The CDR3 covers 13 residues. Germline-derived CDR1 and CDR2 are MNHEY and SVGEGT. The CDR3 loop reads CASSLQGPYGYTF. The DNA of the CDR3 is TGTGCCAGCAGTCTACAGGGACCCTATGGCTACACCTTC.

V and J are TRBV4-1 and TRBJ2-7; TRBD2 matches 8 bases. The CDR3 extends over 13 amino acids. Trimming at V came to 4 bases and at J to 5 bases, leaving 4 bases not matched to a gene. Looked up from germline, CDR1 is MGHRA and CDR2 is YSYEKL. CDR3 bases: TGCGCCAGCAGCCCGGGACTAGAGGACGAGCAGTACTTC. Its translation: CASSPGLEDEQYF.

This chain links TRBV15 with TRBJ1-5, with D perhaps TRBD1 (6 bases). The ends were cut back, 0 bases at V and 0 bases at J, with 15 bases in the middle. This CDR3 region has 18 residues. Per germline, CDR1 LNHNV and CDR2 YYDKDF (reference sequence). Written as DNA, the CDR3 is TGTGCCACCAGCAGAGATAACACGGGGGGCTATAGCAATCAGCCCCAGCATTTT. Translating gives CATSRDNTGGYSNQPQHF.

The V call is TRBV30, the J call TRBJ1-1; D is uncertain. The CDR3 covers 13 residues. The V and J ends lost 3 bases and 0 bases respectively, with 8 bases between them. The germline CDR1 and CDR2 sequences are GTSNPN and SVGIG (reference sequence). The CDR3 nucleotides read TGTGCCTGGAGGACATACATGAACACTGAAGCTTTCTTT. This encodes CAWRTYMNTEAFF. Drawing the rest from reference TRBV30 and TRBJ1-1, the complete variable domain is SQTIHQWPATLVQPVGSPLSLECTVEGTSNPNLYWYRQAAGRGLQLLFYSVGIGQISSEVPQNLSASRPQDRQFILSSKKLLLSDSGFYLCAWRTYMNTEAFFGQGTRLTVV.

V gene TRBV2 combines with J gene TRBJ1-6; 7 bases align to TRBD1. V trimming: 6 bases; J trimming: 8 bases; junction bases outside the gene matches: 7. The germline gives CDR1 SNHLY, CDR2 FYNNEI. CDR3 length: 14 residues. CDR3 bases: TGTGCCAGCAGAAAGACAGGGAAGGATTCACCCCTCCACTTT. It codes for CASRKTGKDSPLHF.

V is TRBV2 and J is TRBJ2-1; 12 bases are a match to TRBD1. The CDR3 consists of 15 residues. Germline assignment: CDR1 SNHLY and CDR2 FYNNEI. The ends lost 7 bases at V and 6 bases at J; junction bases unmatched: 7. In DNA form, the CDR3 reads TGTGCCAGCAACGAGGGACAGGGGGCAATCAATGAGCAGTTCTTC. As protein: CASNEGQGAINEQFF.

The CDR3 is CASSPPGQGAKNTEAFF. CDR3 nucleotide sequence: TGTGCCAGCTCACCACCGGGACAGGGGGCGAAGAACACTGAAGCTTTCTTT. The chain uses TRBV18 and TRBJ1-1, with TRBD1 matching 12 bases. With 0 bases clipped from V and 1 base from J, the junction kept 3 bases outside the gene matches. CDR1 is KGHSH, CDR2 LQKENI, per germline. CDR3 size: 17 residues.

The CDR3 region is CASSLVGRGPKNYGYTF. As DNA, the CDR3 is TGTGCCAGCAGTTTAGTTGGCAGGGGCCCAAAAAACTATGGCTACACCTTC. The chain employs TRBV28 and TRBJ1-2; the D gene is possibly TRBD1 (6 bases). From germline, CDR1 is MDHEN and CDR2 SYDVKM. The CDR3 is 17 amino acids. Trimming cost V 2 bases and J 2 bases, with 18 bases left between them.